This TCR beta chain was obtained from a study of CD8 T cells in ankylosing spondylitis. General observations from the study: There was a TCR beta motif, made of several highly homologous variants, that appeared characteristic of ankylosing spondylitis blood. A number of the motif variants had already been described in reactive arthritis synovial fluid and blood. The study looked at matched synovial fluid samples from ankylosing spondylitis patients. Disease-linked clones were reported to be significantly enriched there.

This CDR3 has 16 amino acids. V lost 3 bases and J lost 4; bases outside the gene matches: 8. CDR1 and CDR2 (germline): DFQATT, SNEGSKA (reference sequence). In this sample, this clonotype turned up once. What it binds is unknown. A quantitative 5'-RACE method, one with molecular barcodes, was used to make TCR beta libraries. MiXCR, run by TCRdb on the 5' RACE reads, gives a single entry per CDR3 protein. The data hold 750,000 to 850,000 distinct CDR3 sequences, with around 11% observed a single time. The sequence came from a male donor with ankylosing spondylitis. This chain links TRBV20-1 with TRBJ2-1; 11 bases match TRBD2. The sample taken for sequencing was blood, either unsorted or a sorted T cell fraction (not recorded which). In nucleotides, the CDR3 is TGCAGTGCTAGGGCGAAATTAGCGGGGGGGTACAATGAGCAGTTCTTC. Protein: CSARAKLAGGYNEQFF.